These 10 T cell receptor beta chains originate from one sample sequenced in a study of cytomegalovirus exposure and HLA in healthy donors. This table comes from immunoSEQ multiplex PCR, and its TCRdb copy is limited to in-frame clones, with some not included. The sample has around 93,000 clones, approximately 81% seen once. Sequenced material: PBMCs. The receptors stem from a young man in good health and CMV-seropositive.

The CDR3: CASSWGRTANEQFF. CDR3 DNA: TGTGCCAGCAGTTGGGGGAGGACGGCAAATGAGCAGTTCTTC. The V gene is TRBV27, the J gene TRBJ2-1; possible D gene TRBD2, 6 bases. With 4 bases removed from V and 7 bases from J, the gap between germline ends came to 14 bases. The length of the CDR3 is 14 residues. Germline CDR1 is MNHEY and CDR2 is SMNVEV (reference sequence).

This clone was picked up a small number of times. The CDR3: CASSRGGISYNEQFF. The CDR3 bases are TGCGCCAGCAGCCGGGGGGGGATTTCCTACAATGAGCAGTTCTTC. J is TRBJ2-1 and V is TRBV5-1, with TRBD2 matching over 8 bases. This CDR3 spans 15 amino acids. In germline, CDR1 is SGHRS, CDR2 YFSETQ. Losses at the gene ends were 4 bases for V and 1 base for J; bases not matched to a gene: 4.

The chain combines TRBV7-2 with TRBJ2-5, with TRBD2 matching over 12 bases. Unmatched junction bases numbered 5, after V lost 5 bases and J lost 4 bases. In germline, CDR1 is SGHTA, CDR2 FQGNSA. This CDR3 has 15 residues. This CDR3 is CASSQGTSGRETQYF. The CDR3 nucleotides are TGTGCCAGCAGCCAGGGGACTAGCGGGCGAGAGACCCAGTACTTC.

The chain combines TRBV7-2 with TRBJ1-2, with 7 bases identical to TRBD1. Per the germline V gene, CDR1 is SGHTA and CDR2 is FQGNSA. Unmatched junction bases numbered 4, after V lost 3 bases and J lost 3 bases. The CDR3 contains 14 residues. In DNA form, the CDR3 reads TGTGCCAGCAGCTTCCGGGACAGATACTATGGCTACACCTTC. Protein product: CASSFRDRYYGYTF.

J is TRBJ2-7 and V is TRBV7-9; D is undetermined. The V and J ends lost 4 bases and 6 bases respectively, with 10 bases between them. The CDR3 is 12 residues long. Germline V gene sequence: CDR1 SEHNR, CDR2 FQNEAQ (reference sequence). CDR3 coding DNA: TGTGCCAGCAGCTCCATTAGCTTCGAGCAGTACTTC. Its translation is CASSSISFEQYF.

The genes are TRBV7-3 and TRBJ2-2, with TRBD2 identical over 7 bases. Trimming took 2 bases from V and 0 from J; bases not matched to a gene: 15. CDR3 length: 20 residues. Germline assignment: CDR1 SGHTA and CDR2 FQGTGA. The CDR3 sequence is CASSLPAGDERGPNTGELFF. CDR3 coding DNA: TGTGCCAGCAGCTTACCGGCGGGAGATGAGAGGGGCCCGAACACCGGGGAGCTGTTTTTT. Full variable domain (remainder filled in from reference TRBV7-3 and TRBJ2-2): GAGVSQTPSNKVTEKGKYVELRCDPISGHTALYWYRQSLGQGPEFLIYFQGTGAADDSGLPNDRFFAVRPEGSVSTLKIQRTERGDSAVYLCASSLPAGDERGPNTGELFFGEGSRLTVL.

The chain employs TRBV7-2 and TRBJ2-1, with 8 bases identical to TRBD2. The length of the CDR3 is 16 residues. After removal of 0 bases from V and 6 bases from J, the junction contained 7 bases not matched to a gene. CDR1 is SGHTA, CDR2 FQGNSA, per germline. The CDR3 reads CASSLAGGLVGNEQFF. The CDR3 bases are TGTGCCAGCAGCTTAGCGGGGGGACTAGTCGGCAATGAGCAGTTCTTC. Full variable domain (missing parts from reference TRBV7-2 and TRBJ2-1): GAGVSQSPSNKVTEKGKDVELRCDPISGHTALYWYRQSLGQGLEFLIYFQGNSAPDKSGLPSDRFSAERTGGSVSTLTIQRTQQEDSAVYLCASSLAGGLVGNEQFFGPGTRLTVL.

The genes are TRBV4-1 and TRBJ2-7, with 16 bases matching TRBD2. V lost 0 bases and J lost 1; bases outside the gene matches: 6. This CDR3 region has 19 residues. The germline gives CDR1 MGHRA, CDR2 YSYEKL. The CDR3 sequence is CASSQDGKGLAGGSYEQYF. CDR3 sequence (DNA): TGCGCCAGCAGCCAAGACGGGAAGGGACTAGCGGGAGGGTCCTACGAGCAGTACTTC.

CDR3 sequence: CASSLTGIGTEAFF. The DNA of the CDR3 is TGTGCCAGTAGCCTGACAGGGATTGGCACTGAAGCTTTCTTT. This sequence joins TRBV19 and TRBJ1-1; 7 bases agree with TRBD1. There are 14 residues in the CDR3. The junction had 8 bases not matched to a gene; V was cut back by 6 bases and J by 4 bases. Looked up from germline, CDR1 is LNHDA and CDR2 is SQIVND (reference sequence).

This sequence joins TRBV28 and TRBJ2-3; 8 nucleotides line up with TRBD1. The CDR3 totals 15 residues. Germline CDR1 is MDHEN and CDR2 is SYDVKM. Unmatched junction bases numbered 8, after V lost 7 bases and J lost 2 bases. CDR3 protein: CASTRRTGYTDTQYF. DNA of the CDR3: TGTGCCAGCACCCGGCGGACAGGGTACACAGATACGCAGTATTTT. Looking up the rest from reference TRBV28 and TRBJ2-3 gives the full variable domain: DVKVTQSSRYLVKRTGEKVFLECVQDMDHENMFWYRQDPGLGLRLIYFSYDVKMKEKGDIPEGYSVSREKKERFSLILESASTNQTSMYLCASTRRTGYTDTQYFGPGTRLTVL.